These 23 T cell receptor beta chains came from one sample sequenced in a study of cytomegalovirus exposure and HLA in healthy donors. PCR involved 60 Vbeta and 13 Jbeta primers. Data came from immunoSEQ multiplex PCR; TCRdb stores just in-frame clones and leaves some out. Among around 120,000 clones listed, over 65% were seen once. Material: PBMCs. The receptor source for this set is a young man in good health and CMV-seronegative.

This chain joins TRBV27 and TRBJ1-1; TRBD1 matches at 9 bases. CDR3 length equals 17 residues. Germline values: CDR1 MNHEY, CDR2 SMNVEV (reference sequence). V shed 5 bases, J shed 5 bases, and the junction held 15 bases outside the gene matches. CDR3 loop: CASSHRTGAVWGTEAFF. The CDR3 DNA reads TGTGCCAGCAGTCACCGGACAGGGGCGGTATGGGGTACTGAAGCTTTCTTT.

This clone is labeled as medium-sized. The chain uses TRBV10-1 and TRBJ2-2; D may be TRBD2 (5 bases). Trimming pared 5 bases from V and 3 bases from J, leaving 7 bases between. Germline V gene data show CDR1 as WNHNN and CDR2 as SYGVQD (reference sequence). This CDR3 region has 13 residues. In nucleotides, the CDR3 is TGCGCCAGCAGTTTTAGCGACACCGGGGAGCTGTTTTTT. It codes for CASSFSDTGELFF.

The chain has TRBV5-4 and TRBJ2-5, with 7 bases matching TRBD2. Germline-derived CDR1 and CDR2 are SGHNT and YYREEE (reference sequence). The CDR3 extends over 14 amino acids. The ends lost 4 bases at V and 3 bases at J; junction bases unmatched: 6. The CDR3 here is CASSLSGREETQYF. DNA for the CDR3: TGTGCCAGCAGCCTATCAGGGAGGGAAGAGACCCAGTACTTC.

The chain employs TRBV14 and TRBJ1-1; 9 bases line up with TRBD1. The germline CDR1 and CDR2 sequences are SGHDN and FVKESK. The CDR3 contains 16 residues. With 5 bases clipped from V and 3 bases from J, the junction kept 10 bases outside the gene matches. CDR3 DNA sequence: TGTGCCAGCAGCATCCGGGACAGGGCGGTCGACACTGAAGCTTTCTTT. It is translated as CASSIRDRAVDTEAFF.

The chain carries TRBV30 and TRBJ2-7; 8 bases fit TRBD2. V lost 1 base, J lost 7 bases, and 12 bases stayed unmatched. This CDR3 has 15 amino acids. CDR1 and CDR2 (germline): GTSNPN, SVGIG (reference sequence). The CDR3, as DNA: TGTGCCTGGAGTGCCGACCAGCGGGAGCTGTGGGAGCAGTACTTC. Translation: CAWSADQRELWEQYF.

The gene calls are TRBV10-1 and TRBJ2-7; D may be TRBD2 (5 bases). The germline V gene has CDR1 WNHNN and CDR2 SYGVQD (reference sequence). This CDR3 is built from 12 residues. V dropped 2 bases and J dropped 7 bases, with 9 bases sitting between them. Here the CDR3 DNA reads TGCGCCAGCAGTGAGGCCGGGGATGAGCAGTACTTC. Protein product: CASSEAGDEQYF.

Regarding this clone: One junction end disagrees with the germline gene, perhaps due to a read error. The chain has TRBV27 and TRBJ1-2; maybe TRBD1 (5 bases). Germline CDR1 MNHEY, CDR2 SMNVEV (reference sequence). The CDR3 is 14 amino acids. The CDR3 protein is CASSISTEPYGYTF. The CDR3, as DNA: TGTGCCAGCAGTATATCGACAGAGCCCTATGGCTACACCTTC.

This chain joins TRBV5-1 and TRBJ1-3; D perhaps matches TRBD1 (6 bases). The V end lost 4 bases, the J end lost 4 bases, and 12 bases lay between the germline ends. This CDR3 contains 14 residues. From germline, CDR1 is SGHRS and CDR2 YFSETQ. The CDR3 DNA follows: TGCGCCAGCAGCCCCGTTGACAGGGGAAACACCATATATTTT. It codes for CASSPVDRGNTIYF.

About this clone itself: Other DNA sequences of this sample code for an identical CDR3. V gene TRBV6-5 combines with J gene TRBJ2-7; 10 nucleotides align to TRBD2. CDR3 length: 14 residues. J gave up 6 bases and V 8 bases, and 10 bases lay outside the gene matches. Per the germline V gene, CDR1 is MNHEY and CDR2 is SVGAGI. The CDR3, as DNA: TGTGCCAGCGAGGCTTTAGCGGGAGGAGGCGAGCAGTACTTC. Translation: CASEALAGGGEQYF.

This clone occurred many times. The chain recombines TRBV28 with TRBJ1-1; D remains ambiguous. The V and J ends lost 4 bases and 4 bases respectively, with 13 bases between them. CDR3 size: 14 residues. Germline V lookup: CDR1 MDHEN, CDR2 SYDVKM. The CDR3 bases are TGTGCCAGCAGTTCCCCAGCGGGGAGCACTGAAGCTTTCTTT. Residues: CASSSPAGSTEAFF.

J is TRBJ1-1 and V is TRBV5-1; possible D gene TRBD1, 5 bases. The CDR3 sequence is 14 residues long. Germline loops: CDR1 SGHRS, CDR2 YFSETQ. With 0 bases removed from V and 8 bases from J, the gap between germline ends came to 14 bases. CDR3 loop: CASSLEGNLMEAFF. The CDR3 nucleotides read TGCGCCAGCAGCTTGGAGGGGAACCTAATGGAAGCTTTCTTT.

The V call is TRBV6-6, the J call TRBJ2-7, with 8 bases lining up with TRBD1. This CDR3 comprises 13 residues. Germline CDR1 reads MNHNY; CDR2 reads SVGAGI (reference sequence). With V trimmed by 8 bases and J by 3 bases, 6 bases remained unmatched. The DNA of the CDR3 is TGTGCCAGCTCTTCAGGGGGCGTCTACGAGCAGTACTTC. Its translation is CASSSGGVYEQYF.

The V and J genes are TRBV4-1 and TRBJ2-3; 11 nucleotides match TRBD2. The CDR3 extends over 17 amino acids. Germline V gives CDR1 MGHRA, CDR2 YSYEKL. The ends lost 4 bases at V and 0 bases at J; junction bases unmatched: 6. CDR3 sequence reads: CASSRHSSGGSTDTQYF. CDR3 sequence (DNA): TGCGCCAGCAGCCGTCACTCTAGCGGGGGGAGCACAGATACGCAGTATTTT.

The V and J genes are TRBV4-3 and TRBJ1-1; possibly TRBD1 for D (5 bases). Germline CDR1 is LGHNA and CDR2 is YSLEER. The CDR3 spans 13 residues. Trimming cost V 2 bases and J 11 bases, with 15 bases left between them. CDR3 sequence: CASSQNVGEEAFF. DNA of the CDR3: TGCGCCAGCAGCCAAAACGTAGGGGAAGAGGCTTTCTTT.

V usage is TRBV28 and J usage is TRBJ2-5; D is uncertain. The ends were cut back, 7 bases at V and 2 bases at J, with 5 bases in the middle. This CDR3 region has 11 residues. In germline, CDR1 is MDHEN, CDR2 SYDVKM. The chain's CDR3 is CASTVQETQYF. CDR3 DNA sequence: TGTGCCAGCACCGTGCAAGAGACCCAGTACTTC. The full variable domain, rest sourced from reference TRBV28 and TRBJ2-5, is DVKVTQSSRYLVKRTGEKVFLECVQDMDHENMFWYRQDPGLGLRLIYFSYDVKMKEKGDIPEGYSVSREKKERFSLILESASTNQTSMYLCASTVQETQYFGPGTRLLVL.

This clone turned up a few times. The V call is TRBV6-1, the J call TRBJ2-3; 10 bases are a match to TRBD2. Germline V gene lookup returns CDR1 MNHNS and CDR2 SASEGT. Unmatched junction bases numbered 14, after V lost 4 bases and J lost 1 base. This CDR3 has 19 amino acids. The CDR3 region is CASSGLLASGSSGTDTQYF. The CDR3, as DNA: TGTGCCAGCAGTGGGTTGTTGGCTAGCGGGAGCTCTGGCACAGATACGCAGTATTTT.

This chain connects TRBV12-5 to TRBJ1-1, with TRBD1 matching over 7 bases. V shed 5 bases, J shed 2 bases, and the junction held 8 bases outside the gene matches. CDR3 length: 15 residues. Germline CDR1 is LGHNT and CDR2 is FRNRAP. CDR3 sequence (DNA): TGTGCTAGTGGTCTACAAACAGGGGATAACACTGAAGCTTTCTTT. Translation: CASGLQTGDNTEAFF.

The CDR3 bases are TGTGCCAGTAGTATAGCCCGTGCAGGGTTGCCAATGAACACTGAAGCTTTCTTT. Protein product: CASSIARAGLPMNTEAFF. V usage is TRBV19 and J usage is TRBJ1-1; D possibly corresponds to TRBD1 (5 bases). Germline V gives CDR1 LNHDA, CDR2 SQIVND (reference sequence). The CDR3 covers 18 residues. Deletions cut 1 base from V and 0 bases from J, with 18 bases between.

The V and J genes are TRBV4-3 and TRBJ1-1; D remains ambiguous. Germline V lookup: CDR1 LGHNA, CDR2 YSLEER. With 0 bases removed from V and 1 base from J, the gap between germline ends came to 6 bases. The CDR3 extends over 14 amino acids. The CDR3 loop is CASSQDTANTEAFF. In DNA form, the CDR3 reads TGCGCCAGCAGCCAAGATACAGCGAACACTGAAGCTTTCTTT.

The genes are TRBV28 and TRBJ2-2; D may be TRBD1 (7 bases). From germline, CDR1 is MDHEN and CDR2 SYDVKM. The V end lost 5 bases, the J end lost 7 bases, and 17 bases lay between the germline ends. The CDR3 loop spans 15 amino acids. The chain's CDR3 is CASSVQGRKDGELFF. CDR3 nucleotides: TGTGCCAGCAGTGTACAGGGGAGGAAGGACGGGGAGCTGTTTTTT.

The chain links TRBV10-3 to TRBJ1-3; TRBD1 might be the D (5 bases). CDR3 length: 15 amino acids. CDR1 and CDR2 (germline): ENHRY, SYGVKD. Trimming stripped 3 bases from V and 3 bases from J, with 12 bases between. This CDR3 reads CAISDQGGYGNTIYF. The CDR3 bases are TGTGCCATCAGTGACCAGGGCGGTTATGGAAACACCATATATTTT.

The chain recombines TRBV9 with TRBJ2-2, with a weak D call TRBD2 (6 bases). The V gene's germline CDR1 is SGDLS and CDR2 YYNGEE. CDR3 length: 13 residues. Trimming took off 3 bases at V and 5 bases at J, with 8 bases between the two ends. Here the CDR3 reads CASSGTTTGELFF. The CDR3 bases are TGTGCCAGCAGCGGGACTACGACCGGGGAGCTGTTTTTT.

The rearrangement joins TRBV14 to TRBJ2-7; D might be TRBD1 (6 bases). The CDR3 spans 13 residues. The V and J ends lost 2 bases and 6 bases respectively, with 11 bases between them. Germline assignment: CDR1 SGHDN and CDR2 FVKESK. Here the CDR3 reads CASSQRVGGEQYF. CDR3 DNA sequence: TGTGCCAGCAGCCAAAGGGTAGGGGGCGAGCAGTACTTC.